This T cell receptor (beta chain) originates from a study of T cell responses to AZD1222 COVID-19 vaccine listed by TCRdb under 2021. In terms of the full investigation: TCR sequencing covered some 250 trial participants: some 210 given two doses of AZD1222 and 26 given two doses of MenACWY control vaccine. Trial participants were enrolled by age into subgroups of 18-55, 56-69 and 70-plus years, and about 150, 27 and 61 TCR-sequenced participants, respectively, were included in these subgroups.

The label giving this sample's time point can be read as: about 28 days (+/-7) after the second vaccine dose. AZD1222 recipients given second doses at about 4 weeks or at about 12 weeks were pooled, since spike-specific TCR depth and breadth were not found to differ between the two schedules. Vaccinee samples came from UK trials COV001 and COV002, including a single-blind randomized controlled phase 2/3 trial of AZD1222 (ChAdOx1 nCoV-19) in healthy adults. For TCRbeta chain sequencing, PBMC samples from trial participants were taken at day 0 and at day 28 after the second dose. V drops 0 bases and J drops 7 bases, leaving 13 bases in between. The CDR3 measures 14 amino acids from cysteine to phenylalanine. CDR3 DNA is the only sequence kept; it has 42 bases, read in frame from the first base. From the germline V gene, CDR1 is SGDLS and CDR2 is YYNGEE. As to this clone: Its antigen is currently not known. No qualities accompany the bases; no much larger clone lies one base away.

The CDR3 regions of human TCRbeta chains were subjected to immunosequencing. The study's own analysis went as follows. Repertoire TCRs were matched against a reference library of SARS-CoV-2-specific TCRs generated with the MIRA antigen-specificity platform. Breadth meant the fraction of unique TCRs that were SARS-CoV-2-associated, whereas depth meant the fraction of total T cells that were SARS-CoV-2-associated. Using the MIRA data, each spike-specific TCR was mapped to the spike region that the TCR reacts to and placed in a CD4 or CD8 class. Log10-transformed breadth and depth values were compared by one-way ANOVA with Sidak's multiple comparisons tests. TCRdb re-hosts the immuneACCESS table, in-frame sequences only. Its copies lack some clones; in the studies checked, an unresolved V gene accounts for under half of them, and the cause for the rest is not known. V and J calls and clone size follow that table, whereas D and trimming were derived from the DNA. The sample table lists 90,000 to 130,000 clones, 70% to 90% of them with a count of one. Of the sample, roughly 15% is held by the ten largest clones.

The study at large found these results: The 56-69-year group was small, and its depth increase did not reach significance, likely because of low power. Most participants were white British and females outnumbered males, and the authors suggested that clonal diversity may have been underestimated. The vaccine-associated CD4 TCRs covered the entire spike protein, and the dominant responses fell in regions 160-218 and 743-854. Because no day 14 peak-response samples were available, repertoires were characterized only after the peak T cell response. Reportedly, close to half of the unique spike-specific TCRs recognized epitopes lying outside the regions that are mutated in the B.1.351 and B.1.1.7 variants. After two AZD1222 doses, both the breadth and the depth of spike-specific TCRs were significantly higher than at day 0 and than in MenACWY recipients. Conclusions about previously exposed vaccinees are limited because only six or seven AZD1222 recipients were SARS-CoV-2 seropositive at baseline.

The chain is encoded by TRBV9 joined to TRBJ1-2; TRBD1 is a possible D gene, resting on 5 matching bases. The receptor's source is an adult who received the AZD1222 COVID-19 vaccine. Sequencing was performed on peripheral blood, taken 28 days after the second AZD1222 dose. The CDR3 here reads CASSVAAGPGGYTF. The DNA sequence is TGTGCCAGCAGCGTAGCCGCAGGGCCGGGTGGCTACACCTTC. Full variable domain (CDR3 extended with the reference TRBV9 and TRBJ1-2 proteins): DSGVTQTPKHLITATGQRVTLRCSPRSGDLSVYWYQQSLDQGLQFLIQYYNGEERAKGNILERFSAQQFPDLHSELNLSSLELGDSALYFCASSVAAGPGGYTFGSGTRLTVV.